Listed here are 15 T cell receptor beta chains from one sample, sequenced in a study of cytomegalovirus exposure and HLA in healthy donors. PCR amplification relied on 60 Vbeta primers (plus 13 Jbeta primers). Method: immunoSEQ multiplex PCR; TCRdb's copy keeps in-frame clones and lacks some. The sample has approximately 160,000 clones; almost 85% are singletons. The sample consisted of PBMCs. These receptors all stem from a girl aged 5 to 17 in good health and CMV-seropositive.

The CDR3 bases are TGCGCCAGCAGCCCTGGGGGCCCCGATGAGCAGTTCTTC. Translation: CASSPGGPDEQFF. The rearrangement joins TRBV4-1 to TRBJ2-1, with D possibly matching TRBD1 (6 bases). Per the germline V gene, CDR1 is MGHRA and CDR2 is YSYEKL. This CDR3 has 13 amino acids. V was shortened by 4 bases and J by 8 bases, with 12 bases between the two germline ends.

The rearrangement joins TRBV29-1 to TRBJ1-2; no clear D gene. In germline, CDR1 is SQVTM, CDR2 ANQGSEA. Trimming pared 6 bases from V and 6 bases from J, leaving 14 bases between. The CDR3 runs to 12 residues. CDR3 region: CSVGGSRNGYTF. In DNA form, the CDR3 reads TGCAGCGTGGGCGGGAGTCGCAATGGCTACACCTTC.

The chain recombines TRBV19 with TRBJ2-6; D may be TRBD2 (6 bases). The V end was cut by 6 bases, the J end by 0 bases, with 18 bases between. The CDR3 sequence is 18 residues long. Germline V gene data show CDR1 as LNHDA and CDR2 as SQIVND (reference sequence). The CDR3 DNA reads TGTGCCAGTAGAACCGGGACTGCCCGGTTCTCTGGGGCCAACGTCCTGACTTTC. This sequence encodes CASRTGTARFSGANVLTF.

This chain uses TRBV7-3 with TRBJ2-7; possible D gene TRBD1, 5 bases. Trimming cost V 5 bases and J 3 bases, with 11 bases left between them. The CDR3 runs to 13 residues. Per the germline V gene, CDR1 is SGHTA and CDR2 is FQGTGA. CDR3: CASSPGYGYEQYF. The CDR3 coding sequence is TGTGCCAGCAGCCCAGGGTACGGCTACGAGCAGTACTTC. The variable domain in full, with the rest retrieved from reference TRBV7-3 and TRBJ2-7, is GAGVSQTPSNKVTEKGKYVELRCDPISGHTALYWYRQSLGQGPEFLIYFQGTGAADDSGLPNDRFFAVRPEGSVSTLKIQRTERGDSAVYLCASSPGYGYEQYFGPGTRLTVT.

V and J are TRBV6-5 and TRBJ1-5; the D gene is possibly TRBD1 (6 bases). Germline CDR1 MNHEY, CDR2 SVGAGI. The ends were cut back, 6 bases at V and 4 bases at J, with 10 bases in the middle. The CDR3 spans 13 residues. CDR3 residues: CASSQQGNQPQHF. The DNA of the CDR3 is TGTGCCAGCAGCCAACAGGGTAATCAGCCCCAGCATTTT.

In DNA, the CDR3 is TGTGCCACCAGCAGAGATGAGACAGCCTATCAGCCCCAGCATTTT. Translation gives CATSRDETAYQPQHF. The chain recombines TRBV15 with TRBJ1-5; possibly TRBD1 for D (5 bases). In germline, CDR1 is LNHNV, CDR2 YYDKDF (reference sequence). V was trimmed by 0 bases and J by 5 bases, leaving 11 bases between them. This CDR3 is built from 15 residues.

This chain joins TRBV13 and TRBJ1-2; the D is unclear. The CDR3 covers 15 residues. V was clipped by 1 base and J by 5 bases, with 14 bases between them. Germline assignment: CDR1 PRHDT and CDR2 FYEKMQ (reference sequence). Here the CDR3 DNA reads TGTGCCAGCAGCTTAGTGGGCAGCCTCGGTTATGGCTACACCTTC. Amino acid sequence: CASSLVGSLGYGYTF. Drawing the rest from reference TRBV13 and TRBJ1-2, the complete variable domain is AAGVIQSPRHLIKEKRETATLKCYPIPRHDTVYWYQQGPGQDPQFLISFYEKMQSDKGSIPDRFSAQQFSDYHSELNMSSLELGDSALYFCASSLVGSLGYGYTFGSGTRLTVV.

This chain connects TRBV19 to TRBJ1-3, with 10 bases lining up with TRBD1. This CDR3 has 16 residues. The germline CDR1 and CDR2 sequences are LNHDA and SQIVND (reference sequence). After removal of 5 bases from V and 8 bases from J, the junction contained 12 bases not matched to a gene. CDR3 in DNA: TGTGCCAGTAGTCCCCCGAGACAGGGGGCTATCCACACCATATATTTT. Amino acids: CASSPPRQGAIHTIYF.

V and J are TRBV5-1 and TRBJ2-3; 9 bases are a match to TRBD1. V was pared by 5 bases and J by 4 bases, with 5 bases of the junction left unmatched. Germline V gene data show CDR1 as SGHRS and CDR2 as YFSETQ. The CDR3 runs 14 residues. CDR3 sequence: CASRGQGYSDTQYF. The CDR3 coding sequence is TGCGCCAGCAGGGGACAGGGTTATTCAGATACGCAGTATTTT.

This rearrangement joins TRBV4-2 to TRBJ2-5; 9 positions match TRBD2. The CDR3 has 15 amino acids. CDR1 and CDR2 (germline): LGHNA, YNFKEQ. V shed 5 bases and J 2 bases; nucleotides not matched to a gene: 6. DNA of the CDR3: TGTGCCAGCAGCATAAGCGGGGGGCCACAAGAGACCCAGTACTTC. It translates to CASSISGGPQETQYF.

The gene calls are TRBV7-2 and TRBJ1-1; no clear D. The CDR3 runs to 13 residues. Trimming cost V 5 bases and J 6 bases, with 13 bases left between them. Germline values: CDR1 SGHTA, CDR2 FQGNSA. For the CDR3, the DNA is TGTGCCAGCAGCCGATCAGACACCCCTGAAGCTTTCTTT. It encodes CASSRSDTPEAFF.

The chain is built from TRBV6-5 and TRBJ1-1, with D perhaps matching TRBD1 (5 bases). The V end was cut by 5 bases, the J end by 11 bases, with 15 bases between. The CDR3 runs to 12 residues. Germline V gene data show CDR1 as MNHEY and CDR2 as SVGAGI. This CDR3 reads CASSEGRGAAFF. The DNA of the CDR3 is TGTGCCAGCAGTGAAGGGAGGGGCGCGGCTTTCTTT.

V is TRBV6-5 and J is TRBJ2-7; D not resolved. The CDR3 is 12 residues long. Looked up from germline, CDR1 is MNHEY and CDR2 is SVGAGI. Trimming pared 7 bases from V and 0 bases from J, leaving 7 bases between. The CDR3 region has the DNA TGTGCCAGCATGGAGAGCTCCTACGAGCAGTACTTC. This gives the protein CASMESSYEQYF.

V gene TRBV7-6 combines with J gene TRBJ1-2, with 10 nucleotides matching TRBD1. The germline V gene has CDR1 SGHVS and CDR2 FNYEAQ. This CDR3 contains 13 residues. Losses at the gene ends were 5 bases for V and 7 bases for J; bases not matched to a gene: 4. The CDR3 loop reads CASSVTGGGGYTF. The DNA of the CDR3 is TGTGCCAGCAGCGTGACAGGGGGCGGTGGCTACACCTTC. Drawing the rest from reference TRBV7-6 and TRBJ1-2, the complete variable domain is GAGVSQSPRYKVTKRGQDVALRCDPISGHVSLYWYRQALGQGPEFLTYFNYEAQQDKSGLPNDRFSAERPEGSISTLTIQRTEQRDSAMYRCASSVTGGGGYTFGSGTRLTVV.

V and J are TRBV21-1 and TRBJ2-2; TRBD2 is the table's D call, not checked against the DNA. TRBV21-1 is described as a pseudogene. The CDR3 extends over 10 amino acids. The CDR3 is CASVEGELFF. CDR3 bases: TGTGCCAGCGTTGAGGGGGAGCTGTTTTTT.